The 11 T cell receptor beta chains below come from one sample, sequenced in a study of siplizumab effects on memory and regulatory T cells (dated by TCRdb to between 2019 and 2020). Receptors were amplified or captured by the immunoSEQ multiplex PCR assay. TCRdb mirrors the immuneACCESS table, restricted to in-frame sequences. Some clones are absent from its copies; in checked studies, under half trace to an unresolved V gene, and the reason for the others is unknown. Across this sample there are around 87,000 clones, with 75% to 90% seen only once. Of the sample, 15% is held by the ten largest clones. The material sequenced was CD4+ T cells sorted from blood. Receptors were obtained from a human donor in good health.

The V call is TRBV30, the J call TRBJ1-2; possible D gene TRBD1, 5 bases. This CDR3 has 12 residues. Germline V gene sequence: CDR1 GTSNPN, CDR2 SVGIG (reference sequence). V was pared by 1 base and J by 7 bases, with 10 bases between. Here the CDR3 DNA reads TGTGCCTGGAGTGCTGGACAAGGTGGCTACACCTTC. It yields the protein CAWSAGQGGYTF.

In its sample, this clone was seen a few times. The genes are TRBV18 and TRBJ2-5, with D possibly TRBD1 on 5 matching bases. Germline CDR1 reads KGHSH; CDR2 reads LQKENI. The CDR3 runs 13 residues. V gave up 1 base and J gave up 3 bases, with 6 bases separating them. The CDR3 DNA reads TGTGCCAGCTCACCACAGGGGAAAGAGACCCAGTACTTC. It translates to CASSPQGKETQYF.

The rearrangement uses TRBV30 and TRBJ1-5; 7 bases align to TRBD1. J gave up 5 bases and V 2 bases, and 6 bases lay outside the gene matches. The germline V gene encodes CDR1 GTSNPN and CDR2 SVGIG (reference sequence). The CDR3 runs to 14 residues. In DNA, the CDR3 is TGTGCCTGGAGTTCCCTCCAGGGGGATCAGCCCCAGCATTTT. Protein: CAWSSLQGDQPQHF. The full variable domain, completed using reference TRBV30 and TRBJ1-5, is SQTIHQWPATLVQPVGSPLSLECTVEGTSNPNLYWYRQAAGRGLQLLFYSVGIGQISSEVPQNLSASRPQDRQFILSSKKLLLSDSGFYLCAWSSLQGDQPQHFGDGTRLSIL.

This chain uses TRBV13 with TRBJ1-4, with TRBD1 matching 8 bases. This CDR3 region has 14 residues. Per germline, CDR1 PRHDT and CDR2 FYEKMQ (reference sequence). Unmatched junction bases numbered 4, after V lost 5 bases and J lost 5 bases. The CDR3 here is CASSLGQGNEKLFF. The DNA for the CDR3 is TGTGCCAGCAGCCTCGGACAGGGAAATGAAAAACTGTTTTTT. Variable domain in full (rest from reference TRBV13 and TRBJ1-4): AAGVIQSPRHLIKEKRETATLKCYPIPRHDTVYWYQQGPGQDPQFLISFYEKMQSDKGSIPDRFSAQQFSDYHSELNMSSLELGDSALYFCASSLGQGNEKLFFGSGTQLSVL.

The rearrangement uses TRBV19 and TRBJ2-6; the D call may be TRBD1 or TRBD2 (6 bases each). Germline values: CDR1 LNHDA, CDR2 SQIVND (reference sequence). The CDR3 length is 15 residues. Trimming took 3 bases from V and 2 from J, leaving 8 bases between them. This CDR3 reads CASSIGGTGANVLTF. DNA for the CDR3: TGTGCCAGTAGTATCGGGGGCACTGGGGCCAACGTCCTGACTTTC.

The V gene is TRBV5-1, the J gene TRBJ2-1, with 9 nucleotides matching TRBD2. V shed 2 bases, J shed 0 bases, and the junction held 3 bases outside the gene matches. This CDR3 is built from 16 residues. The V gene's germline CDR1 is SGHRS and CDR2 YFSETQ. CDR3 loop: CASSFSSGDSYNEQFF. The CDR3 bases are TGCGCCAGCAGCTTTTCTAGCGGGGACTCCTACAATGAGCAGTTCTTC. The full variable domain, completed using reference TRBV5-1 and TRBJ2-1, is KAGVTQTPRYLIKTRGQQVTLSCSPISGHRSVSWYQQTPGQGLQFLFEYFSETQRNKGNFPGRFSGRQFSNSRSEMNVSTLELGDSALYLCASSFSSGDSYNEQFFGPGTRLTVL.

The rearrangement links TRBV11-2 to TRBJ2-1; the match to TRBD2 covers 8 bases. The trim removed 4 bases at V and 3 bases at J, leaving 5 bases unmatched. The CDR3 sequence is 15 residues long. The germline V gene encodes CDR1 SGHAT and CDR2 FQNNGV. The CDR3 bases are TGTGCCAGCAGCTCCGATAGCGGGGTCTACAATGAGCAGTTCTTC. It codes for CASSSDSGVYNEQFF.

The chain carries TRBV7-8 and TRBJ2-2; 8 bases match TRBD1. V was clipped by 4 bases and J by 9 bases; unmatched bases: 7. This CDR3 comprises 14 residues. Germline assignment: CDR1 SGHVS and CDR2 FQNEAQ. The DNA of the CDR3 is TGTGCCAGCAGCTGGCAGGGGGCTTCACGGGAGCTGTTTTTT. The encoded protein is CASSWQGASRELFF.

The chain combines TRBV4-3 with TRBJ2-2, with D possibly TRBD2 on 5 matching bases. The V gene lost 2 bases and the J gene lost 1 base, with 8 bases spanning the gap. The CDR3 has 15 amino acids. The germline V gene has CDR1 LGHNA and CDR2 YSLEER. CDR3 sequence reads: CASSQQAGNTGELFF. As DNA, the CDR3 is TGCGCCAGCAGCCAACAGGCGGGGAACACCGGGGAGCTGTTTTTT.

The chain is built from TRBV6-1 and TRBJ2-7; 7 bases are a match to TRBD2. The ends lost 5 bases at V and 1 base at J; junction bases unmatched: 2. CDR3 length: 13 amino acids. The germline gives CDR1 MNHNS, CDR2 SASEGT. The CDR3 here is CASSRAGSYEQYF. The CDR3 DNA sequence: TGTGCCAGCAGTAGAGCGGGGTCCTACGAGCAGTACTTC.

The chain uses TRBV19 and TRBJ2-2; no definite D call. The CDR3 runs to 14 residues. The V end was cut by 5 bases, the J end by 1 base, with 8 bases between. Germline loops: CDR1 LNHDA, CDR2 SQIVND (reference sequence). The CDR3 DNA reads TGTGCCAGTAGTTGGTCAAAGAACACCGGGGAGCTGTTTTTT. It specifies CASSWSKNTGELFF.